This T cell receptor beta chain was documented in a study of tumor-infiltrating lymphocytes in localized non-small cell lung cancer (dated by TCRdb to 2020 to 2023). For context, the study as a whole: Patients whose samples were collected after neoadjuvant chemotherapy, as well as both smokers and never-smokers and several histologies, were included in the cohort. For more than 45 patients, immunoSEQ T-cell fraction was compared between paired tumor and uninvolved lung. The overall ICON cohort comprised over 120 surgical patients with localized non-small cell lung cancer whose tumors were resected. The same patients underwent several integrated assays, with TCR sequencing performed together with flow cytometry, multiplex immunofluorescence, RNA-seq, exome sequencing and proteomics. From each patient came resected tumor tissue plus uninvolved lung tissue from that same patient, and the uninvolved lung tissue was described as non-adjacent to the tumor.

As to this clone: This receptor's antigen is unknown. No much larger clone is present one base from it, and per-base qualities are unavailable.

The T-cell fraction in tumor and uninvolved lung tissue was provided by TCR sequencing with the immunoSEQ assay. In the paper's pipeline: For survival analysis, patients were split into high (upper tertile) and low (lower two tertiles) T-cell fraction groups and compared by log-rank test. A signed-rank test was used to check for differences in T-cell fraction between paired tumor and uninvolved lung. TCRdb obtained this table from immuneACCESS and retained in-frame rearrangements with V and J assigned. These tables miss some clones; where compared with another copy, unresolved V genes account for less than half of the shortfall, and the remainder is unexplained. V, J and clone size are taken as reported in that table, and D and trimming were inferred from the DNA itself. This sample gives some 16,000 clones in total; approximately 49% of them show up just once. The ten largest account for 16% of the sample.

V sheds 0 bases and J sheds 1 base, leaving 7 bases between their ends. The CDR3 sequence holds 14 residues, the cysteine and phenylalanine included. Kept here is only the CDR3 DNA, which spans 42 bases and is read in frame from base 1. Taken from the germline V gene, the CDR1 and CDR2 loops are SGDLS and YYNGEE. The study at large found these results: Higher T cell infiltration in tumors than in uninvolved lung tissue was supported by TCRbeta sequencing, consistent with immunofluorescence CD3 counts. Because different pieces of the same tissue were used for different assays, technical variation could not be separated from intratumor heterogeneity. Assay coverage differed among patients according to how much tissue was available, so only a subset of the cohort had TCR sequencing. TCR-derived T-cell fraction did not differ between the flow cytometry-defined immunotypes IM1 (good prognosis) and IM2 (poor prognosis). Recurrence-free survival showed no association with tumor T-cell fraction measured by TCR sequencing (p = 0.61).

Enrollment in ICON was initiated in April 2016, and the last patient was enrolled in 2018. In a subcohort of 65 to 85 patients, fresh tumor and matched uninvolved tissue were collected for in-depth immune analyses, with TCR sequencing among those analyses. DNA for TCR sequencing was isolated from bulk tissue, and no cell sorting was done. The sample consisted of lung tumor tissue. The V gene is TRBV9 and the J gene is TRBJ1-2, with the D gene not clear enough to name. This receptor was obtained from a human donor with non-small cell lung cancer. The DNA sequence is as follows: TGTGCCAGCAGCGTAGACCCGGATAACTATGGCTACACCTTC. The encoded protein is CASSVDPDNYGYTF.